This T cell receptor beta chain is drawn from a study of Tregs in tolerant kidney transplant recipients. Across the study: Related graft donors supplied nonmyeloablative bone marrow transplants, and mixed chimerism was transient.

General study results and limits: Validation in larger populations is needed because few patients were studied. Biological reproducibility was not directly addressed, but technical replication error appeared minimal.

In regard to this clone: Antigen: not known.

Only in-frame clones appear in the TCRdb table, and some are missing; sequencing was by immunoSEQ multiplex PCR. The profile shows roughly 66,000 clones, 92% of them singletons. CD4+CD25+CD127- Tregs, CD4+CD25- non-Tregs, CD4 and CD8 cells were sorted. The sequencing used CD8+ T cells from blood, collected before the transplant. The sequence was obtained from a human donor who received a combined kidney and bone marrow transplant.

The CDR3 coding sequence is TGTGCCATCAACCAGGGTTCTCATACTGAAGCTTTCTTT. Translation gives CAINQGSHTEAFF. The V gene is TRBV10-3, the J gene TRBJ1-1; D is possibly TRBD1 (5 bases). Germline assignment: CDR1 ENHRY and CDR2 SYGVKD. Trimming took off 7 bases at V and 5 bases at J, with 14 bases between the two ends. This CDR3 region has 13 residues.